Listed here are 26 T cell receptor beta chains from one sample, sequenced in a study of neurological immune-mediated disorders. MiXCR was run by TCRdb on the 5' RACE reads, yielding one entry per CDR3 protein. Here the sample spans some 66,000 distinct CDR3 sequences, roughly 4% being singletons. Sequencing was performed on PBMCs. All receptors derive from a man aged 45-65 years with multiple sclerosis.

This clonotype was observed many times. The chain employs TRBV12-3 or TRBV12-4 and TRBJ1-1; tentatively, D is TRBD1 (6 bases). V lost 5 bases, J lost 7 bases, and 14 bases lay in between. CDR3 size: 13 residues. In nucleotides, the CDR3 is TGTGCCAGCAGTGGGGGCAAAGGAGTTGAAGCTTTCTTT. This translates into CASSGGKGVEAFF.

This clonotype was found many times. The germline gene is not matched at one end of the junction; a read error may be the cause. This chain links TRBV7-3 with TRBJ2-3, with 10 bases aligning to TRBD2. The CDR3 has 15 amino acids. Germline assignment: CDR1 SGHTA and CDR2 FQGTGA. The DNA for the CDR3 is TGTGCCAGCAGCCTAACTTATGAACTAGCGGGAACGCAGTATTTT. It encodes CASSLTYELAGTQYF.

This clonotype has a count of ten or more. The J gene is TRBJ2-1, the V gene TRBV2; 7 bases fit TRBD2. The V gene's germline CDR1 is SNHLY and CDR2 FYNNEI. The CDR3 is made up of 15 amino acids. Trimming cost V 10 bases and J 6 bases; bases outside gene matches: 15. CDR3 amino acids: CATPIPQRGGNEQFF. CDR3 sequence (DNA): TGTGCCACCCCTATTCCCCAGCGGGGTGGCAATGAGCAGTTCTTC.

This clonotype has ten or more counts. The CDR3 loop reads CASTPGAGGSTDTQYF. The CDR3 DNA is TGTGCCAGCACCCCCGGGGCGGGGGGGAGCACAGATACGCAGTATTTT. V usage is TRBV2 and J usage is TRBJ2-3; 9 bases are shared with TRBD2. Germline loops: CDR1 SNHLY, CDR2 FYNNEI. With 7 bases clipped from V and 0 bases from J, the junction kept 8 bases outside the gene matches. The length of the CDR3 is 16 residues.

This clonotype was observed at least ten times. This rearrangement joins TRBV5-1 to TRBJ2-5; D gene uncertain. The CDR3 length is 14 residues. Germline lookup yields CDR1 SGHRS and CDR2 YFSETQ. V was shortened by 0 bases and J by 5 bases, with 11 bases between the two germline ends. The CDR3 DNA reads TGCGCCAGCAGCTTGGATCTGGGGTGGGAGACCCAGTACTTC. Residues: CASSLDLGWETQYF.

This clonotype was observed many times. The genes are TRBV20-1 and TRBJ1-2; tentative D call: TRBD1 (6 bases). CDR1 DFQATT and CDR2 SNEGSKA come from the germline V gene (reference sequence). The V gene lost 2 bases and the J gene lost 4 bases, with 17 bases spanning the gap. There are 15 residues in the CDR3. CDR3 nucleotide sequence: TGCAGTGCTAGACCACGCCTCCGGGACACCTATGGCTACACCTTC. Translated: CSARPRLRDTYGYTF.

This clonotype was counted many times. The chain has TRBV5-1 and TRBJ2-4, with D possibly TRBD1 on 6 matching bases. Germline V gives CDR1 SGHRS, CDR2 YFSETQ. V dropped 0 bases and J dropped 5 bases, with 6 bases sitting between them. This CDR3 region has 13 residues. The CDR3 reads CASSLGQENIQYF. CDR3 coding DNA: TGCGCCAGCAGCTTGGGACAGGAAAACATTCAGTACTTC.

This clonotype was counted at least ten times. The rearrangement uses TRBV29-1 and TRBJ1-1, with D unresolved. This CDR3 spans 13 amino acids. In germline, CDR1 is SQVTM, CDR2 ANQGSEA. The V end lost 7 bases, the J end lost 0 bases, and 12 bases lay between the germline ends. The CDR3 region is CSAPDPLNTEAFF. The CDR3 DNA follows: TGCAGCGCTCCAGACCCCCTGAACACTGAAGCTTTCTTT.

In this sample, this clonotype turned up a few times. The V and J genes are TRBV6-1 and TRBJ2-2; D unresolved. The CDR3 is 15 residues long. Germline loops: CDR1 MNHNS, CDR2 SASEGT. Trimming took off 2 bases at V and 2 bases at J, with 9 bases between the two ends. Written as DNA, the CDR3 is TGTGCCAGCAGTGAAATACAGCTTAACACCGGGGAGCTGTTTTTT. Its protein product is CASSEIQLNTGELFF.

The table lists this clonotype with many counts. V usage is TRBV6-2 or TRBV6-3 and J usage is TRBJ1-2; the match to TRBD1 covers 10 bases. Germline CDR1 MNHEY, CDR2 SVGEGT. The CDR3 contains 16 residues. V lost 4 bases, J lost 2 bases, and 7 bases stayed unmatched. CDR3 in DNA: TGTGCCAGCAGTTCCCTCCCGGGACAGGGGAACTATGGCTACACCTTC. It specifies CASSSLPGQGNYGYTF.

The table lists this clonotype with many counts. The chain uses TRBV5-1 and TRBJ1-5; D is unclear. This CDR3 comprises 16 residues. The ends were cut back, 0 bases at V and 1 base at J, with 11 bases in the middle. The V gene's germline CDR1 is SGHRS and CDR2 YFSETQ. The CDR3 is CASSLGSELSNQPQHF. The CDR3 DNA is TGCGCCAGCAGCTTGGGAAGCGAACTAAGCAATCAGCCCCAGCATTTT. The entire variable domain, with the rest obtained from reference TRBV5-1 and TRBJ1-5, is as follows: KAGVTQTPRYLIKTRGQQVTLSCSPISGHRSVSWYQQTPGQGLQFLFEYFSETQRNKGNFPGRFSGRQFSNSRSEMNVSTLELGDSALYLCASSLGSELSNQPQHFGDGTRLSIL.

This clonotype was observed at least ten times. This rearrangement joins TRBV21-1 to TRBJ1-1; the D call of TRBD1 is as the table states it, not checked on the DNA. TRBV21-1 is a documented pseudogene. The CDR3 runs 16 residues. Written as DNA, the CDR3 is TGTGCCAGCAGAGACAGGGTATTCTTTTTGGCCACTGAAGCTTTCTTT. It is translated as CASRDRVFFLATEAFF.

The table lists this clonotype with many counts. The chain joins TRBV6-5 to TRBJ2-7, with 7 bases lining up with TRBD1. Germline CDR1 MNHEY, CDR2 SVGAGI. The CDR3 extends over 15 amino acids. J lost 1 base, V lost 5 bases, and 8 bases had no gene match. The CDR3: CASSRWTGQSYEQYV. In DNA form, the CDR3 reads TGTGCCAGCAGTAGATGGACAGGCCAATCCTACGAGCAGTACGTC.

This clonotype was observed at least ten times. V and J are TRBV20-1 and TRBJ2-1, with unresolved D. The CDR3 sequence is 10 residues long. Germline V gene sequence: CDR1 DFQATT, CDR2 SNEGSKA (reference sequence). V was pared by 7 bases and J by 9 bases, with 10 bases between. The CDR3 loop is CSVRYGEQFF. CDR3 coding DNA: TGCAGTGTTCGCTATGGTGAGCAGTTCTTC.

This clonotype was observed at least ten times. The rearrangement links TRBV28 to TRBJ2-7, with a tentative D call TRBD1 (5 bases). V lost 5 bases, J lost 6 bases, and 14 bases lay in between. This CDR3 region has 13 residues. Germline lookup yields CDR1 MDHEN and CDR2 SYDVKM. The CDR3 is CASSPRAGLEQYV. CDR3 nucleotides: TGTGCCAGCAGTCCCCGGGCAGGGCTCGAGCAGTACGTC.

The table lists this clonotype with many counts. The chain joins TRBV18 to TRBJ2-7; 11 nucleotides line up with TRBD1. The germline V gene has CDR1 KGHSH and CDR2 LQKENI. The CDR3 spans 14 residues. The J segment lost 0 bases and the V segment lost 5 bases, leaving 0 bases of the junction unmatched. The CDR3 here is CASSGQGASYEQYF. CDR3 sequence (DNA): TGTGCCAGCTCAGGACAGGGGGCCTCCTACGAGCAGTACTTC.

This clonotype appeared many times. The chain carries TRBV12-3 or TRBV12-4 and TRBJ2-3; no clear D. The CDR3 contains 19 residues. V was clipped by 6 bases and J by 1 base, with 26 bases between them. CDR3 amino acids: CASSHPPYRVGSGTDTQYF. The CDR3 DNA follows: TGTGCCAGCAGCCATCCCCCCTACCGGGTAGGGTCGGGCACAGATACGCAGTATTTT.

The V gene is TRBV12-3 or TRBV12-4, the J gene TRBJ1-1; maybe TRBD1 (5 bases). This CDR3 is 12 amino acids long. The V and J ends lost 7 bases and 4 bases respectively, with 10 bases between them. The CDR3 spells CASKGMSTEAFF. For the CDR3, the DNA is TGTGCCAGCAAGGGGATGAGCACTGAAGCTTTCTTT.

This clonotype showed up many times. The gene calls are TRBV7-9 and TRBJ1-3; TRBD1 aligns across 7 bases. Germline V gene data show CDR1 as SEHNR and CDR2 as FQNEAQ (reference sequence). The length of the CDR3 is 15 residues. The V segment lost 5 bases and the J segment 4 bases; nucleotides outside the gene matches: 8. The CDR3 DNA reads as TGTGCCAGCAGCCCCGACAGGGTATCGGGAAACACCATATATTTT. Protein product: CASSPDRVSGNTIYF. The complete variable domain, with remaining parts taken from reference TRBV7-9 and TRBJ1-3, reads DTGVSQNPRHKITKRGQNVTFRCDPISEHNRLYWYRQTLGQGPEFLTYFQNEAQLEKSRLLSDRFSAERPKGSFSTLEIQRTEQGDSAMYLCASSPDRVSGNTIYFGEGSWLTVV.

This clonotype was found many times. CDR3 protein: CASSPHDVLETQYF. Here the CDR3 DNA reads TGCGCCAGCAGCCCACACGACGTGTTGGAGACCCAGTACTTC. The V and J genes are TRBV4-1 and TRBJ2-5; D unresolved. The CDR3 is 14 residues long. Per the germline V gene, CDR1 is MGHRA and CDR2 is YSYEKL. The germline V and J ends were trimmed by 4 bases and 5 bases, with 14 bases remaining between them.

In its sample, this clonotype was seen many times. V gene TRBV27 combines with J gene TRBJ1-2, with D tentatively TRBD1 (6 bases). V gave up 3 bases and J gave up 4 bases, with 15 bases separating them. CDR3 size: 15 residues. Per the germline V gene, CDR1 is MNHEY and CDR2 is SMNVEV (reference sequence). CDR3 loop: CASSFHGTRRYGYTF. CDR3 DNA: TGTGCCAGCAGTTTCCATGGGACAAGGCGCTATGGCTACACCTTC.

This clonotype was counted ten times or more. This rearrangement joins TRBV3-1 to TRBJ2-5; TRBD1 aligns across 9 bases. With 1 base clipped from V and 1 base from J, the junction kept 7 bases outside the gene matches. CDR3 length: 17 amino acids. Germline V gene data show CDR1 as LGHDT and CDR2 as YNNKEL (reference sequence). The CDR3 reads CASSQGSRDRAQETQYF. The CDR3 DNA reads TGTGCCAGCAGCCAAGGGTCCCGGGACAGGGCCCAAGAGACCCAGTACTTC.

This clonotype was found many times. The V gene is TRBV4-1, the J gene TRBJ2-1; TRBD1 matches at 8 bases. CDR3 length: 13 residues. J gave up 7 bases and V 4 bases, and 3 bases lay outside the gene matches. The germline V gene encodes CDR1 MGHRA and CDR2 YSYEKL. The CDR3 DNA is TGCGCCAGCAGCCGATACAGGGGGAATGAGCAGTTCTTC. Translation gives CASSRYRGNEQFF.

In this sample, this clonotype turned up many times. At one end the junction does not follow the germline gene, possibly because of a read error. The chain recombines TRBV20-1 with TRBJ2-4, with 12 bases lining up with TRBD2. CDR1 and CDR2 (germline): DFQATT, SNEGSKA (reference sequence). This CDR3 has 12 amino acids. The CDR3: CSASSSGGAPNF. CDR3 DNA sequence: TGCAGTGCTAGTTCTAGCGGGGGGGCACCAAACTTC.

This clonotype was seen many times. V is TRBV20-1 and J is TRBJ1-2; D might be TRBD1 (5 bases). V lost 6 bases to trimming and J lost 2 bases, with 16 bases between them. Germline CDR1 DFQATT, CDR2 SNEGSKA (reference sequence). The CDR3 has 14 amino acids. In nucleotides, the CDR3 is TGCAGTGCCCTAACCGGGACCCAAAACTATGGCTACACCTTC. This encodes CSALTGTQNYGYTF.

The sample holds many counts of this clonotype. This chain joins TRBV7-9 and TRBJ2-1, with D possibly matching TRBD2 (6 bases). CDR3 size: 16 residues. V was trimmed by 7 bases and J by 5 bases, leaving 21 bases between them. The germline V gene encodes CDR1 SEHNR and CDR2 FQNEAQ (reference sequence). CDR3 coding DNA: TGTGCCAGCACCAAAGGCGGCGGGGACCGACACAATGAGCAGTTCTTC. Its protein product is CASTKGGGDRHNEQFF.